This T cell receptor (beta chain) was sequenced for a study of shared clonotypes between healthy human individuals. About the study: Aged between 18 and 49, the donors were two women and three men.

CD45RO-negative, CCR7-positively selected cells formed the naive CD8 fraction, excluding terminally differentiated effector memory CD45RA+ cells. Findings of the study overall: Clonotype sharing across several donors was observed for roughly 5% of naive CD4 clonotypes.

On this clone: Its target is unknown.

Germline lookup yields CDR1 WSHSY and CDR2 SAAADI. V shed 6 bases and J shed 4 bases, with 15 bases lying between them. This CDR3 has 14 residues. Profiled with immunoSEQ multiplex PCR; TCRdb holds only in-frame clones, not every one. The sample consists of just over 2,000,000 clones, approximately 94% of them appearing once. The V and J genes are TRBV10-2 and TRBJ1-2; D is possibly TRBD1 (6 bases). The clonotype comes from a man between 18 and 35 years old in good health. The sample taken for sequencing was naive CD8+ T cells sorted from blood. CDR3 amino acids: CASRDGQLIYGYTF. The CDR3 DNA is TGCGCCAGCAGAGACGGACAGCTCATCTATGGCTACACCTTC.